Shown below are 24 T cell receptor beta chains from a single sample sequenced in a study of control samples from healthy donors and cancer patients. Repertoires were generated with immunoSEQ multiplex PCR, while TCRdb's copy carries only in-frame clones and drops some. This table has around 150,000 clones, approximately 90% appearing once. Sample: blood. These receptors were obtained from a man aged 25-45 years in good health.

The chain is built from TRBV7-2 and TRBJ2-7; tentative D call: TRBD1 (7 bases). The CDR3 covers 16 residues. V was pared by 5 bases and J by 4 bases, with 21 bases between. Germline lookup yields CDR1 SGHTA and CDR2 FQGNSA. This chain's CDR3 is CASSILGGDSPYEQYF. The CDR3 nucleotides are TGTGCCAGCAGCATCTTAGGCGGGGACAGTCCTTACGAGCAGTACTTC.

This chain connects TRBV15 to TRBJ1-3; 9 nucleotides line up with TRBD1. The CDR3 is 15 amino acids. Germline loops: CDR1 LNHNV, CDR2 YYDKDF (reference sequence). After removal of 2 bases from V and 8 bases from J, the junction contained 7 bases not matched to a gene. CDR3 bases: TGTGCCACCAGCAGATCCCGGACAGGGGAGGACACCATATATTTT. It codes for CATSRSRTGEDTIYF.

The chain carries TRBV5-1 and TRBJ1-4; D possibly corresponds to TRBD1 (5 bases). Germline V CDR1 and CDR2: SGHRS, YFSETQ. V was pared by 2 bases and J by 8 bases, with 10 bases between. The CDR3 runs 13 residues. CDR3 region: CASSFGTEEKLFF. CDR3 nucleotide sequence: TGCGCCAGCAGCTTTGGGACCGAGGAAAAACTGTTTTTT. The full variable domain, in which reference TRBV5-1 and TRBJ1-4 provide the parts outside the CDR3, is KAGVTQTPRYLIKTRGQQVTLSCSPISGHRSVSWYQQTPGQGLQFLFEYFSETQRNKGNFPGRFSGRQFSNSRSEMNVSTLELGDSALYLCASSFGTEEKLFFGSGTQLSVL.

The chain links TRBV6-5 to TRBJ2-1, with 10 nucleotides matching TRBD1. CDR1 MNHEY and CDR2 SVGAGI come from the germline V gene. V trimming: 10 bases; J trimming: 7 bases; junction bases outside the gene matches: 13. This CDR3 is built from 15 residues. This chain's CDR3 is CATGSRDRGWNEQFF. CDR3 nucleotides: TGTGCCACAGGGTCCAGGGACAGGGGTTGGAATGAGCAGTTCTTC.

This chain joins TRBV18 and TRBJ1-1, with TRBD1 matching over 7 bases. The length of the CDR3 is 15 residues. After removal of 2 bases from V and 7 bases from J, the junction contained 10 bases not matched to a gene. The germline V gene has CDR1 KGHSH and CDR2 LQKENI. The CDR3 bases are TGTGCCAGCTCACCAATGGACAGGTCTGGTAGTGAAGCTTTCTTT. It translates to CASSPMDRSGSEAFF.

The chain combines TRBV9 with TRBJ1-1; D remains ambiguous. V dropped 3 bases and J dropped 3 bases, with 9 bases sitting between them. There are 13 residues in the CDR3. The V gene's germline CDR1 is SGDLS and CDR2 YYNGEE. The CDR3 DNA reads TGTGCCAGCAGCGCTACAAAGGACACTGAAGCTTTCTTT. Its translation: CASSATKDTEAFF.

The rearrangement links TRBV4-2 to TRBJ1-6; 7 bases match TRBD1. CDR3 size: 19 residues. Per the germline V gene, CDR1 is LGHNA and CDR2 is YNFKEQ. With 3 bases clipped from V and 1 base from J, the junction kept 12 bases outside the gene matches. CDR3 loop: CASSHKGKGAPSYNSPLHF. CDR3 nucleotide sequence: TGTGCCAGCAGCCATAAAGGGAAGGGGGCGCCGTCCTATAATTCACCCCTCCACTTT.

The V call is TRBV28, the J call TRBJ2-2, with D unresolved. Trimming took off 7 bases at V and 7 bases at J, with 7 bases between the two ends. CDR3 size: 11 residues. Germline V gene sequence: CDR1 MDHEN, CDR2 SYDVKM. CDR3 sequence reads: CASNRYGELFF. In nucleotides, the CDR3 is TGTGCCAGCAACAGATACGGGGAGCTGTTTTTT.

The chain combines TRBV30 with TRBJ2-1, with 8 bases identical to TRBD2. V lost 2 bases to trimming and J lost 9 bases; unmatched junction nucleotides: 12. From germline, CDR1 is GTSNPN and CDR2 SVGIG (reference sequence). The CDR3 sequence is 15 residues long. In DNA form, the CDR3 reads TGTGCCTGGAGTCCTCTCAGCGGGAGCTACGGTGAGCAGTTCTTC. The encoded protein is CAWSPLSGSYGEQFF.

The rearrangement joins TRBV28 to TRBJ2-7, with TRBD1 identical over 7 bases. CDR3 length: 13 residues. The germline CDR1 and CDR2 sequences are MDHEN and SYDVKM. The junction had 6 bases not matched to a gene; V was cut back by 9 bases and J by 1 base. The CDR3 reads CASQGQASYEQYF. In nucleotides, the CDR3 is TGTGCCAGTCAAGGACAGGCATCCTACGAGCAGTACTTC.

This clone turned up a few times. This chain uses TRBV4-3 with TRBJ1-1, with TRBD1 matching over 7 bases. This CDR3 is built from 14 residues. Trimming cost V 3 bases and J 7 bases; bases outside gene matches: 8. CDR1 and CDR2 (germline): LGHNA, YSLEER. CDR3 region: CASSQRDRESEAFF. CDR3 DNA sequence: TGCGCCAGCAGCCAGAGAGACAGGGAAAGTGAAGCTTTCTTT.

The J gene is TRBJ1-5, the V gene TRBV15; TRBD1 aligns across 7 bases. Germline assignment: CDR1 LNHNV and CDR2 YYDKDF (reference sequence). CDR3 length: 14 residues. The J segment lost 0 bases and the V segment lost 4 bases, leaving 0 bases of the junction unmatched. For the CDR3, the DNA is TGTGCCACCAGCACAGGGGGTAGCAATCAGCCCCAGCATTTT. This translates into CATSTGGSNQPQHF. Filled out from reference TRBV15 and TRBJ1-5, the complete variable domain reads DAMVIQNPRYQVTQFGKPVTLSCSQTLNHNVMYWYQQKSSQAPKLLFHYYDKDFNNEADTPDNFQSRRPNTSFCFLDIRSPGLGDTAMYLCATSTGGSNQPQHFGDGTRLSIL.

This chain joins TRBV3-1 (or the pseudogene TRBV3-2) and TRBJ2-2; 13 bases are a match to TRBD2. This CDR3 is 16 amino acids long. CDR1 and CDR2 from the germline V gene are LGHDT and YNNKEL (reference sequence). The J segment lost 9 bases and the V segment lost 3 bases, leaving 7 bases of the junction unmatched. The CDR3 reads CASSQGLAGNRRELFF. CDR3 in DNA: TGTGCCAGCAGCCAGGGACTAGCGGGGAATCGCAGGGAGCTGTTTTTT.

This chain connects TRBV28 to TRBJ2-1; TRBD2 matches 13 bases. Germline lookup yields CDR1 MDHEN and CDR2 SYDVKM. There are 15 residues in the CDR3. V was clipped by 5 bases and J by 10 bases; unmatched bases: 8. CDR3 nucleotides: TGTGCCAGCAGTCGACTAGCGGGAGGACTAGTCGAGCAGTTCTTC. Amino acid sequence: CASSRLAGGLVEQFF.

The chain has TRBV5-1 and TRBJ2-2, with TRBD2 matching over 9 bases. V dropped 3 bases and J dropped 6; count of bases not matched to a gene: 9. This CDR3 is 16 amino acids long. Germline V CDR1 and CDR2: SGHRS, YFSETQ. CDR3 protein: CASSSHYSGSPGELFF. For the CDR3, the DNA is TGCGCCAGCAGCTCACACTATAGCGGGAGCCCCGGGGAGCTGTTTTTT.

The chain carries TRBV7-2 and TRBJ1-2; a possible D gene is TRBD1 (6 bases). Germline lookup yields CDR1 SGHTA and CDR2 FQGNSA. The CDR3 covers 15 residues. With 1 base removed from V and 8 bases from J, the gap between germline ends came to 17 bases. This CDR3 is CASSLVGRRGEGYTF. Here the CDR3 DNA reads TGTGCCAGCAGCTTAGTGGGGCGGAGGGGGGAGGGCTACACCTTC.

This chain uses TRBV6-5 with TRBJ2-7; D unresolved. Trimming removed 0 bases at V and 1 base at J, with 10 bases between. CDR1 is MNHEY and CDR2 is SVGAGI in the germline V gene. The CDR3 loop spans 15 amino acids. CDR3 protein: CASSYSSLLSYEQYF. CDR3 bases: TGTGCCAGCAGTTACTCGAGTCTACTTTCCTACGAGCAGTACTTC.

The chain recombines TRBV5-6 with TRBJ1-5; D remains ambiguous. Germline CDR1 and CDR2: SGHDT and YYEEEE. The ends were cut back, 1 base at V and 4 bases at J, with 18 bases in the middle. This CDR3 comprises 17 residues. This CDR3 is CASSLSGVGLSNQPQHF. CDR3 nucleotide sequence: TGTGCCAGCAGCTTGTCGGGCGTGGGATTAAGTAATCAGCCCCAGCATTTT. Full variable domain (rest looked up from reference TRBV5-6 and TRBJ1-5): DAGVTQSPTHLIKTRGQQVTLRCSPKSGHDTVSWYQQALGQGPQFIFQYYEEEERQRGNFPDRFSGHQFPNYSSELNVNALLLGDSALYLCASSLSGVGLSNQPQHFGDGTRLSIL.

The chain carries TRBV11-2 and TRBJ2-7; TRBD1 agrees at 9 bases. The CDR3 has 14 residues. J lost 6 bases, V lost 5 bases, and 8 bases had no gene match. The germline gives CDR1 SGHAT, CDR2 FQNNGV. Here the CDR3 reads CASSNRDRVIEQYF. The CDR3 DNA is TGTGCCAGCAGCAACCGGGACAGGGTTATCGAGCAGTACTTC. Filled out from reference TRBV11-2 and TRBJ2-7, the complete variable domain reads EAGVAQSPRYKIIEKRQSVAFWCNPISGHATLYWYQQILGQGPKLLIQFQNNGVVDDSQLPKDRFSAERLKGVDSTLKIQPAKLEDSAVYLCASSNRDRVIEQYFGPGTRLTVT.

The chain has TRBV3-1 (or the pseudogene TRBV3-2) and TRBJ1-2, with unresolved D. Germline V gene data show CDR1 as LGHDT and CDR2 as YNNKEL (reference sequence). The V gene lost 1 base and the J gene lost 3 bases, with 9 bases spanning the gap. The CDR3 consists of 14 residues. The CDR3 loop is CASSQGPFDYGYTF. The CDR3 DNA reads TGTGCCAGCAGCCAAGGGCCGTTTGACTATGGCTACACCTTC.

This CDR3 is CASSPFIPGRTNSPLHF. As DNA, the CDR3 is TGTGCCAGCAGTCCCTTCATACCGGGTCGCACCAATTCACCCCTCCACTTT. The chain recombines TRBV27 with TRBJ1-6, with no clear D. The V end lost 5 bases, the J end lost 7 bases, and 21 bases lay between the germline ends. The germline V gene encodes CDR1 MNHEY and CDR2 SMNVEV (reference sequence). This CDR3 has 17 residues.

The chain joins TRBV2 to TRBJ1-3; D is ambiguous. This CDR3 contains 16 residues. Germline V gene data show CDR1 as SNHLY and CDR2 as FYNNEI. V gave up 3 bases and J gave up 6 bases, with 18 bases separating them. The CDR3 reads CASSDGRTPDVNTIYF. CDR3 nucleotide sequence: TGTGCCAGCAGTGATGGACGGACCCCGGACGTAAACACCATATATTTT.

A few counts support this clone. This sequence joins TRBV3-1 (or the pseudogene TRBV3-2) and TRBJ2-7; 7 positions agree with TRBD1. The V gene end was trimmed by 1 base and the J gene end by 4 bases; junction bases not matched to a gene: 4. The germline V gene has CDR1 LGHDT and CDR2 YNNKEL (reference sequence). The CDR3 spans 14 residues. The CDR3 DNA reads TGTGCCAGCAGCCAAGCCGGGACAGCTTACGAGCAGTACTTC. It codes for CASSQAGTAYEQYF.

The chain carries TRBV7-3 and TRBJ2-3; D remains ambiguous. V was cut by 2 bases and J by 2 bases, with 8 bases left in between. Germline V gives CDR1 SGHTA, CDR2 FQGTGA. The CDR3 has 14 amino acids. The CDR3 is CASSLGPHTDTQYF. The DNA of the CDR3 is TGTGCCAGCAGCTTAGGGCCTCACACAGATACGCAGTATTTT.